This TCR beta chain was sequenced in a study of blood T cell repertoires in COVID-19. Background on the study: The United States, Italy and Spain provided the acute and convalescent COVID-19 samples.

In the source study's methods: Estimated nucleated cell counts came from reference gene primer amplification. Assay used: immunoSEQ multiplex PCR; TCRdb lists only in-frame clones, some missing. That table is the source of V, J and clone size, and D and trimming were worked out from the DNA. The table has about 190,000 clones, roughly 85% seen once; the top ten hold roughly 4.5%. The CDR3 totals 13 residues. The V gene lost 3 bases and the J gene lost 0 bases, with 6 bases spanning the gap. Germline-derived CDR1 and CDR2 are LNHNV and YYDKDF (reference sequence). The genes are TRBV15 and TRBJ2-7, with D possibly matching TRBD2 (5 bases). The clonotype originates from a woman older than 75 with acute or convalescent COVID-19. The sequenced sample was peripheral blood. CDR3 bases: TGTGCCACCAGCAGCGGGGACTCCTACGAGCAGTACTTC. Translating gives CATSSGDSYEQYF.